The 9 T cell receptor beta chains below were found in one sample sequenced in a study of CD8 T cells in ankylosing spondylitis. Notes on the study in general: The study identified a TCR beta motif of several highly homologous variants that appeared characteristic of ankylosing spondylitis blood.

TCRdb called the 5' RACE reads again in MiXCR, with one record for every CDR3 protein. The sample carries fewer than 550,000 distinct CDR3 sequences, about 5.2% recorded once. These receptors have no identified antigens. Specimen: blood, either unsorted or a sorted T cell fraction (not recorded which). Every receptor here comes from a male donor with ankylosing spondylitis.

This clonotype came up many times. The J gene is TRBJ1-1, the V gene TRBV12-3 or TRBV12-4; tentative D call: TRBD1 (5 bases). The CDR3 extends over 11 amino acids. Trimming shortened V by 7 bases and J by 4 bases, and 7 bases separated the two germline ends. Here the CDR3 reads CASITGTEAFF. The DNA of the CDR3 is TGTGCCAGCATCACAGGCACTGAAGCTTTCTTT.

This clonotype was counted many times. The chain uses TRBV5-1 and TRBJ2-5, with D maybe TRBD1 (5 bases). The V end was cut by 3 bases, the J end by 4 bases, with 22 bases between. The germline CDR1 and CDR2 sequences are SGHRS and YFSETQ. The CDR3 has 17 residues. CDR3 region: CASSWGRSRVISETQYF. The CDR3 region has the DNA TGCGCCAGCAGCTGGGGCCGGTCCCGGGTAATATCAGAGACCCAGTACTTC.

The chain combines TRBV28 with TRBJ2-1; no reliable D call. The ends were cut back, 1 base at V and 7 bases at J, with 5 bases in the middle. CDR1 is MDHEN, CDR2 SYDVKM, per germline. The length of the CDR3 is 12 residues. This CDR3 reads CASSLLENEQFF. As DNA, the CDR3 is TGTGCCAGCAGTTTATTAGAAAATGAGCAGTTCTTC.

This clonotype was counted at least ten times. The chain is built from TRBV20-1 and TRBJ2-1; D is perhaps TRBD1 or TRBD2 (6 bases each). CDR3 length equals 14 residues. V was shortened by 1 base and J by 5 bases, with 12 bases between the two germline ends. Germline V gene sequence: CDR1 DFQATT, CDR2 SNEGSKA (reference sequence). CDR3 sequence reads: CSARVGGPNNEQFF. The CDR3 DNA reads TGCAGTGCTAGAGTTGGGGGGCCGAACAATGAGCAGTTCTTC.

This clonotype was found many times. In DNA, the CDR3 is TGCAGCGGGACAGGGCCAACAGCTGGGAACACTGAAGCTTTCTTT. It encodes CSGTGPTAGNTEAFF. V is TRBV29-1 and J is TRBJ1-1, with TRBD1 identical over 8 bases. Germline V gene sequence: CDR1 SQVTM, CDR2 ANQGSEA. This CDR3 has 15 amino acids. The V gene end was trimmed by 7 bases and the J gene end by 1 base; junction bases not matched to a gene: 11.

The chain is built from TRBV11-2 and TRBJ2-7; D remains ambiguous. The CDR3 has 11 residues. V lost 5 bases, J lost 5 bases, and 7 bases lay in between. Germline-derived CDR1 and CDR2 are SGHAT and FQNNGV. The CDR3 coding sequence is TGTGCCAGCAGCCCCTACAACGAGCAGTACTTC. Protein sequence: CASSPYNEQYF.

This clonotype appeared many times. The chain carries TRBV5-6 and TRBJ2-7, with TRBD1 matching 8 bases. V trimming: 3 bases; J trimming: 3 bases; junction bases outside the gene matches: 8. CDR3 length equals 15 residues. Germline CDR1 and CDR2: SGHDT and YYEEEE. The CDR3 coding sequence is TGTGCCAGCAGCTGGGGACAGGTTGTCGTCTACGAGCAGTACTTC. Translated, it gives CASSWGQVVVYEQYF.

This clonotype was observed at least ten times. The V gene is TRBV7-2, the J gene TRBJ2-7; tentatively, D is TRBD2 (6 bases). Trimming cost V 6 bases and J 4 bases, with 16 bases left between them. The CDR3 is 14 residues long. CDR1 and CDR2 (germline): SGHTA, FQGNSA. The CDR3 nucleotides read TGTGCCAGCAGTCAATTATCAGGGACTTACGAGCAGTACTTC. Its translation is CASSQLSGTYEQYF.

Ten or more counts support this clonotype. The V gene is TRBV7-2, the J gene TRBJ2-1, with TRBD2 matching 8 bases. Unmatched junction bases numbered 3, after V lost 3 bases and J lost 5 bases. CDR3 length: 14 amino acids. The germline V gene has CDR1 SGHTA and CDR2 FQGNSA. In DNA form, the CDR3 reads TGTGCCAGCAGCTTTGAACTAGCGGACAATGAGCAGTTCTTC. Its protein is CASSFELADNEQFF.